Below, one T cell receptor (beta chain) is given with its context. This entry belongs to a study of tumour-infiltrating T cells in Burkitt lymphoma. Libraries were prepared by immunoSEQ multiplex PCR; TCRdb keeps only in-frame clonotypes and omits some of them. This table holds 7,000 or so clones, about a sixth found once. The CDR3 extends over 16 amino acids. The V and J ends lost 3 bases and 7 bases, in that order; junction bases with no gene match: 8. CDR1 is LNHDA, CDR2 SQIVND, per germline (reference sequence). V gene TRBV19 combines with J gene TRBJ2-2; TRBD2 aligns across 10 bases. The sequence came from a human donor with diffuse large B-cell lymphoma. Material for sequencing was tumor tissue. CDR3 nucleotide sequence: TGTGCCAGTAGTATTGGTCTAGCGGGAGTTAACGGGGAGCTGTTTTTT. Its protein product is CASSIGLAGVNGELFF.